This T cell receptor (beta chain) is drawn from a study of T cells in Graves' hyperthyroidism and ophthalmopathy. Looking at the study overall: Specimen type is peripheral blood, collected at initial diagnosis prior to any treatment.

This clonotype showed up just a few times. Its antigen remains unknown. On the basis of clinical symptoms, serum thyroxine and TRAb, thyroid ultrasound and orbital computed tomography, diagnoses were made. Regions amplified from RNA transcripts were the TCR beta CDR3 regions. During a first-round RT-PCR of the TCR CDR3, the HTBI primer set was used. TCRdb re-called the multiplex PCR reads with MiXCR, one entry per CDR3 protein. The data show under 350,000 distinct CDR3 sequences, 13% seen once. The CDR3 totals 21 residues. Per germline, CDR1 DFQATT and CDR2 SNEGSKA (reference sequence). V was pared by 0 bases and J by 0 bases, with 19 bases of the junction left unmatched. Study-wide results and limits: Peripheral blood also featured most of the thyroid clonotypes expanded above 0.001.

The TCR originated in a woman aged 25 to 39 with Graves' hyperthyroidism that later progressed to Graves' ophthalmopathy. The gene calls are TRBV20-1 and TRBJ2-3; 9 nucleotides agree with TRBD2. Sequences were obtained from blood. CDR3 loop: CSARDPRLAEALLLSTDTQYF. In DNA form, the CDR3 reads TGCAGTGCTAGAGACCCTCGACTAGCGGAAGCTCTACTACTGAGCACAGATACGCAGTATTTT.